Each of the 7 T cell receptor delta chains below was sequenced from the same sample in a study of gamma-delta T cells after stem cell transplantation. TCRdb re-called the RT-PCR reads with CATT. This table holds thousands of delta-chain clones, just over 9.5% found once. The sample taken for sequencing was gamma-delta T cells. Receptor source: a human donor. It is not recorded whose cells these are; they may come from a transplant donor.

The chain uses TRDV2 and TRDJ1; D perhaps matches TRDD3 (5 bases). The V gene lost 0 bases and the J gene lost 3 bases, with 16 bases spanning the gap. Germline V gene sequence: CDR1 GEAIGNYY, CDR2 EKD. The CDR3 has 16 residues. Here the CDR3 DNA reads TGTGCCTGTGACACCCTAGGCGGGATTACGGCCGATAAACTCATCTTT. Protein: CACDTLGGITADKLIF.

This clone rates as medium-sized. The same CDR3 is also encoded by other DNA sequences in this sample. The V call is TRDV2, the J call TRDJ1; 9 bases agree with TRDD3. Trimming removed 3 bases from V and 0 bases from J; junction bases left unmatched: 7. Per germline, CDR1 GEAIGNYY and CDR2 EKD. The CDR3 extends over 16 amino acids. The CDR3 loop is CACDSLGDEYTDKLIF. The CDR3 DNA reads as TGTGCCTGTGACTCCCTGGGGGATGAGTACACCGATAAACTCATCTTT.

The V gene is TRDV2, the J gene TRDJ2; 8 nucleotides agree with TRDD3. The V and J ends lost 0 bases and 1 base, in that order; junction bases with no gene match: 9. Looked up from germline, CDR1 is GEAIGNYY and CDR2 is EKD. This CDR3 comprises 18 residues. The CDR3 region is CACDTSRLGDRLTAQLFF. The CDR3 DNA reads as TGTGCCTGTGACACCTCGAGGCTGGGGGACCGTTTGACAGCACAACTCTTCTTT.

This clone has just a few counts. A single base is all that separates this from a far larger clone, so a read error is likely. Other DNA sequences in this sample translate to the same CDR3. V is TRDV2 and J is TRDJ1; 9 nucleotides match TRDD3. The CDR3 loop spans 16 amino acids. Germline loops: CDR1 GEAIGNYY, CDR2 EKD. This chain's CDR3 is CACDSMGDKDTDKLIF. CDR3 nucleotide sequence: TGTGCCTGTGACTCGATGGGGGATAAAGACACCGACAAACTCATCTTT.

This clone has only a few counts. For this DNA, TCRdb reports the protein of a much larger clone, which diverges at residue 13, most likely from a read error; the protein presented here is translated directly from the DNA. The chain uses TRDV2 and TRDJ1; TRDD3 matches at 7 bases. The CDR3 consists of 18 residues. The trim removed 0 bases at V and 3 bases at J, leaving 15 bases unmatched. Germline V gives CDR1 GEAIGNYY, CDR2 EKD. The CDR3 protein is CACDTLGPTGADADKLIF. The CDR3 DNA is TGTGCCTGTGACACCCTGGGGCCTACTGGGGCCGACGCCGATAAACTCATCTTT.

Only a few counts were recorded for this clone. The CDR3, as DNA: TGTGCCTGTGACACTTTGACTGGGGGACCAGACACCGATAAACTCATCTTT. It yields the protein CACDTLTGGPDTDKLIF. The chain uses TRDV2 and TRDJ1, with 9 bases lining up with TRDD3. Looked up from germline, CDR1 is GEAIGNYY and CDR2 is EKD. This CDR3 spans 17 amino acids. J gave up 0 bases and V 1 base, and 8 bases lay outside the gene matches.

This chain joins TRDV2 and TRDJ1; D uncertain. Between the trimmed V and J ends, which lost 0 bases and 2 bases, there was a span of 30 bases. The CDR3 contains 21 residues. From germline, CDR1 is GEAIGNYY and CDR2 EKD. The CDR3 protein is CACDTVRSSDPRRVSTDKLIF. The CDR3 DNA follows: TGTGCCTGTGACACCGTAAGGTCCTCCGATCCAAGGCGGGTATCGACCGATAAACTCATCTTT.